Following are 26 T cell receptor beta chains from one sample sequenced in a study of blood T cell repertoires in COVID-19. The data were produced by immunoSEQ multiplex PCR, yet TCRdb's version contains in-frame clones alone and is incomplete. Here the sample spans around 310,000 clones, roughly 90% being singletons. The sample taken for sequencing was PBMCs or T cells enriched from blood (not recorded which). The receptor source for this set is a woman in her thirties or forties who had recovered from COVID-19.

On this clone: Compared with germline, one end of the junction differs, possibly owing to a read error. The chain couples TRBV18 to TRBJ2-5, with 8 bases identical to TRBD2. Per the germline V gene, CDR1 is KGHSH and CDR2 is LQKENI. The CDR3 extends over 15 amino acids. The CDR3 protein is CASSPLAESGGTQYF. In nucleotides, the CDR3 is TGTGCCAGCTCTCCACTAGCGGAGTCTGGCGGGACCCAGTACTTC. The full variable domain, in which reference TRBV18 and TRBJ2-5 provide the parts outside the CDR3, is NAGVMQNPRHLVRRRGQEARLRCSPMKGHSHVYWYRQLPEEGLKFMVYLQKENIIDESGMPKERFSAEFPKEGPSILRIQQVVRGDSAAYFCASSPLAESGGTQYFGPGTRLLVL.

This clone was counted only a few times. This sequence joins TRBV7-9 and TRBJ1-6, with a possible D match to TRBD1 (5 bases). CDR1 is SEHNR, CDR2 FQNEAQ, per germline (reference sequence). This CDR3 is built from 16 residues. The V and J ends lost 1 base and 11 bases respectively, with 18 bases between them. DNA of the CDR3: TGTGCCAGCAGCTTAGAGCGTGGGGGGGTAGGGACACCCCTCCACTTT. It yields the protein CASSLERGGVGTPLHF. Supplemented by reference TRBV7-9 and TRBJ1-6, the full variable domain reads DTGVSQNPRHKITKRGQNVTFRCDPISEHNRLYWYRQTLGQGPEFLTYFQNEAQLEKSRLLSDRFSAERPKGSFSTLEIQRTEQGDSAMYLCASSLERGGVGTPLHFGNGTRLTVT.

CDR3 sequence (DNA): TGTGCCAGCAGCGGGACAGGGGCGAACACTGAAGCTTTCTTT. Its protein is CASSGTGANTEAFF. The gene calls are TRBV7-9 and TRBJ1-1; 10 nucleotides align to TRBD1. CDR1 is SEHNR and CDR2 is FQNEAQ in the germline V gene (reference sequence). This CDR3 is 14 amino acids long. With 5 bases clipped from V and 1 base from J, the junction kept 1 base outside the gene matches. Based on the CDR3 plus reference TRBV7-9 and TRBJ1-1, the full variable domain is DTGVSQNPRHKITKRGQNVTFRCDPISEHNRLYWYRQTLGQGPEFLTYFQNEAQLEKSRLLSDRFSAERPKGSFSTLEIQRTEQGDSAMYLCASSGTGANTEAFFGQGTRLTVV.

The rearrangement uses TRBV5-6 and TRBJ2-5, with TRBD2 matching over 7 bases. There are 14 residues in the CDR3. J was trimmed by 5 bases and V by 1 base; bases with no gene match: 5. In germline, CDR1 is SGHDT, CDR2 YYEEEE. CDR3 coding DNA: TGTGCCAGCAGCTTGCGCGGGGGATTTGAGACCCAGTACTTC. Amino acids: CASSLRGGFETQYF.

CDR3 loop: CASSLTGQPNEKLFF. The CDR3 nucleotides read TGCGCCAGCAGCTTGACGGGACAGCCTAATGAAAAACTGTTTTTT. The chain combines TRBV5-1 with TRBJ1-4; 7 positions agree with TRBD1. Germline assignment: CDR1 SGHRS and CDR2 YFSETQ. Germline trimming cut 1 base from V and 3 bases from J; bases unmatched to any gene: 3. The CDR3 sequence is 15 residues long.

This clone occurred many times. The V and J genes are TRBV18 and TRBJ2-7; 9 bases align to TRBD1. This CDR3 spans 16 amino acids. Unmatched junction bases numbered 6, after V lost 1 base and J lost 2 bases. CDR1 is KGHSH and CDR2 is LQKENI in the germline V gene. This CDR3 is CASSPQGTGPPYEQYF. CDR3 nucleotide sequence: TGTGCCAGCTCACCACAGGGGACAGGGCCCCCCTACGAGCAGTACTTC.

This clone occurred once. This chain's CDR3 is CASSERGGQAGELFF. The CDR3, as DNA: TGTGCCAGCAGTGAAAGGGGCGGACAGGCCGGGGAGCTGTTTTTT. V is TRBV2 and J is TRBJ2-2; 7 nucleotides agree with TRBD1. Germline CDR1 reads SNHLY; CDR2 reads FYNNEI. The CDR3 has 15 amino acids. V gave up 2 bases and J gave up 6 bases; unmatched junction bases: 6.

The chain recombines TRBV30 with TRBJ1-3; a weak D match, TRBD1 (5 bases). Germline V gene lookup returns CDR1 GTSNPN and CDR2 SVGIG (reference sequence). V was pared by 3 bases and J by 0 bases, with 9 bases between. This CDR3 region has 14 residues. The CDR3 DNA follows: TGTGCCTGGAGGGACATGAGCTCTGGAAACACCATATATTTT. Its translation: CAWRDMSSGNTIYF.

V usage is TRBV20-1 and J usage is TRBJ1-5; no reliable D call. The V end lost 3 bases, the J end lost 7 bases, and 7 bases lay between the germline ends. Germline CDR1 is DFQATT and CDR2 is SNEGSKA (reference sequence). The CDR3 totals 11 residues. CDR3: CSASEGQPQHF. CDR3 sequence (DNA): TGCAGTGCTAGTGAGGGCCAGCCCCAGCATTTT.

V gene TRBV6-5 combines with J gene TRBJ2-2; TRBD1 is a possible D gene (6 bases). Germline CDR1 is MNHEY and CDR2 is SVGAGI. V lost 4 bases to trimming and J lost 2 bases, with 11 bases between them. CDR3 length: 15 amino acids. Here the CDR3 reads CASSSSDSNTGELFF. Here the CDR3 DNA reads TGTGCCAGCAGTTCCTCGGACAGTAACACCGGGGAGCTGTTTTTT.

J is TRBJ2-7 and V is TRBV4-1; a possible D gene is TRBD1 (6 bases). The CDR3 is made up of 17 amino acids. Germline V CDR1 and CDR2: MGHRA, YSYEKL. V lost 3 bases to trimming and J lost 0 bases, with 18 bases between them. The CDR3 DNA follows: TGCGCCAGCAGCCACCCTGTCAGGGGCGGAAGCTCCTACGAGCAGTACTTC. It encodes CASSHPVRGGSSYEQYF.

The chain links TRBV7-6 to TRBJ2-1, with TRBD2 identical over 9 bases. Germline V gene lookup returns CDR1 SGHVS and CDR2 FNYEAQ. The CDR3 has 15 residues. Trimming removed 5 bases from V and 5 bases from J; junction bases left unmatched: 7. CDR3 protein: CASSAGGTTDNEQFF. CDR3 in DNA: TGTGCCAGCAGCGCGGGAGGGACAACGGACAATGAGCAGTTCTTC.

This rearrangement joins TRBV9 to TRBJ1-2, with 10 bases aligning to TRBD1. With 6 bases clipped from V and 4 bases from J, the junction kept 24 bases outside the gene matches. The germline gives CDR1 SGDLS, CDR2 YYNGEE. The CDR3 covers 20 residues. CDR3 coding DNA: TGTGCCAGCACCGCCCAAATCCGAGGGACAGGGGATCGTTCTTGCTATGGCTACACCTTC. This codes for CASTAQIRGTGDRSCYGYTF.

DNA of the CDR3: TGTGCCAGCAGCTTAGGGCTAGCGGGAGGGGGGGCGCTCGAGCAGTACTTC. Translated, it gives CASSLGLAGGGALEQYF. The chain joins TRBV7-2 to TRBJ2-7, with TRBD2 matching over 12 bases. Unmatched junction bases numbered 10, after V lost 1 base and J lost 6 bases. CDR1 and CDR2 (germline): SGHTA, FQGNSA. The CDR3 loop spans 17 amino acids.

The V gene is TRBV5-1, the J gene TRBJ2-7; D is ambiguous. V lost 2 bases to trimming and J lost 2 bases, with 14 bases between them. The CDR3 has 15 amino acids. Germline CDR1 is SGHRS and CDR2 is YFSETQ. CDR3 nucleotide sequence: TGCGCCAGCAGCTTCGACAAAATCCCTACCTACGAGCAGTACTTC. This sequence encodes CASSFDKIPTYEQYF.

Comments on this clone: This same CDR3 is encoded by further DNA sequences in the sample. The chain has TRBV27 and TRBJ2-2, with D perhaps TRBD1 (6 bases). CDR1 is MNHEY, CDR2 SMNVEV, per germline (reference sequence). The CDR3 totals 14 residues. Trimming cost V 3 bases and J 7 bases, with 12 bases left between them. As DNA, the CDR3 is TGTGCCAGCAGTTTCCAGGGGTGGGTCGGGGAGCTGTTTTTT. Translating gives CASSFQGWVGELFF.

The chain is built from TRBV30 and TRBJ2-6, with 8 bases lining up with TRBD1. J lost 4 bases, V lost 4 bases, and 6 bases had no gene match. The germline V gene encodes CDR1 GTSNPN and CDR2 SVGIG (reference sequence). This CDR3 spans 15 amino acids. In DNA, the CDR3 is TGTGCCTGGACGACAGGGGTCCAGGGGGCCAACGTCCTGACTTTC. Translating gives CAWTTGVQGANVLTF.

J is TRBJ1-2 and V is TRBV7-9; no definite D call. Germline assignment: CDR1 SEHNR and CDR2 FQNEAQ (reference sequence). With 2 bases removed from V and 2 bases from J, the gap between germline ends came to 6 bases. The CDR3 loop spans 13 amino acids. CDR3 loop: CASSLTANYGYTF. The CDR3 DNA is TGTGCCAGCAGCTTAACAGCCAACTATGGCTACACCTTC.

This chain joins TRBV4-2 and TRBJ2-5; TRBD2 agrees at 12 bases. The length of the CDR3 is 17 residues. The junction had 11 bases not matched to a gene; V was cut back by 4 bases and J by 5 bases. CDR1 LGHNA and CDR2 YNFKEQ come from the germline V gene. The DNA of the CDR3 is TGTGCCAGCAGCCTCAGGACTAGCGGGACCCTAGGGGAGACCCAGTACTTC. It specifies CASSLRTSGTLGETQYF.

The chain recombines TRBV18 with TRBJ1-4; unclear D gene. Per the germline V gene, CDR1 is KGHSH and CDR2 is LQKENI. V lost 2 bases and J lost 5, with 15 bases in between. CDR3 size: 16 residues. The CDR3 spells CASSPNPPGGNEKLFF. The DNA for the CDR3 is TGTGCCAGCTCACCAAATCCCCCAGGAGGAAATGAAAAACTGTTTTTT. The variable domain in full, completed from reference TRBV18 and TRBJ1-4, reads NAGVMQNPRHLVRRRGQEARLRCSPMKGHSHVYWYRQLPEEGLKFMVYLQKENIIDESGMPKERFSAEFPKEGPSILRIQQVVRGDSAAYFCASSPNPPGGNEKLFFGSGTQLSVL.

This sequence joins TRBV11-2 and TRBJ1-2; TRBD1 matches 9 bases. Germline V gene sequence: CDR1 SGHAT, CDR2 FQNNGV. V dropped 6 bases and J dropped 7; count of bases not matched to a gene: 12. This CDR3 region has 15 residues. Here the CDR3 DNA reads TGTGCCAGCAGGATTGGGTTGACAGGGGGTTTTGGCTACACCTTC. Its protein product is CASRIGLTGGFGYTF.

The chain carries TRBV7-2 and TRBJ2-1; no clear D. Deletions cut 1 base from V and 10 bases from J, with 11 bases between. The CDR3 is 13 residues long. Germline values: CDR1 SGHTA, CDR2 FQGNSA. The CDR3 sequence is CASSLVPSWEQFF. The CDR3, as DNA: TGTGCCAGCAGCTTAGTTCCTAGTTGGGAGCAGTTCTTC.

This clone was seen a single time. The chain combines TRBV19 with TRBJ1-1, with D perhaps matching TRBD1 (6 bases). Germline assignment: CDR1 LNHDA and CDR2 SQIVND (reference sequence). The CDR3 totals 15 residues. Trimming removed 1 base from V and 1 base from J, with 10 bases in between. CDR3 in amino acids: CASSIVGRGNTEAFF. For the CDR3, the DNA is TGTGCCAGTAGTATAGTCGGCAGGGGGAACACTGAAGCTTTCTTT.

The table lists this clone with a count of one. The V call is TRBV7-2, the J call TRBJ2-1; 12 bases line up with TRBD2. This CDR3 comprises 15 residues. CDR1 SGHTA and CDR2 FQGNSA come from the germline V gene. The ends lost 3 bases at V and 6 bases at J; junction bases unmatched: 3. DNA of the CDR3: TGTGCCAGCAGCTTGACTAGCGGGAGTGGCAATGAGCAGTTCTTC. Encoded protein: CASSLTSGSGNEQFF.

V is TRBV6-4 and J is TRBJ2-1, with 11 bases fitting TRBD2. CDR1 and CDR2 from the germline V gene are MRHNA and SNTAGT. The CDR3 totals 15 residues. The V and J ends lost 5 bases and 6 bases, in that order; junction bases with no gene match: 6. The CDR3 protein is CASSLSGGAFNEQFF. CDR3 nucleotides: TGTGCCAGCAGTCTTAGCGGGGGGGCCTTCAATGAGCAGTTCTTC.

The chain carries TRBV9 and TRBJ1-1; D not certain. Trimming took off 0 bases at V and 10 bases at J, with 19 bases between the two ends. Germline V lookup: CDR1 SGDLS, CDR2 YYNGEE. CDR3 length: 15 residues. CDR3 loop: CASSVDRLSEEVAFF. CDR3 DNA sequence: TGTGCCAGCAGCGTAGACCGACTCTCGGAGGAGGTAGCTTTCTTT.